This T cell receptor (beta chain) derives from a study of T cell responses to AZD1222 COVID-19 vaccine. A remark on this clone: What it binds is not known.

Clones were sequenced by immunoSEQ multiplex PCR, and TCRdb holds only the in-frame ones, with some missing. Altogether just over 150,000 clones are present, about 85% being singletons, with the ten largest covering over 6%. Points from the study as a whole: Dominant at 160-218 and 743-854, vaccine-associated CD4 TCRs also spanned spike. Most donors were white British and more were female, and clonal diversity was possibly underestimated.

The sequence was obtained from an adult who had recovered from COVID-19. Sequencing used peripheral blood, obtained after recovery from COVID-19.

The chain's CDR3 is CATSRIGGEMYTEAFF. Written as DNA, the CDR3 is TGTGCCACCTCGAGGATTGGCGGCGAGATGTACACTGAAGCTTTCTTT. This chain uses TRBV19 with TRBJ1-1; D is ambiguous. The CDR3 is 16 residues long. Germline CDR1 and CDR2: LNHDA and SQIVND (reference sequence). The V end lost 10 bases, the J end lost 3 bases, and 24 bases lay between the germline ends.